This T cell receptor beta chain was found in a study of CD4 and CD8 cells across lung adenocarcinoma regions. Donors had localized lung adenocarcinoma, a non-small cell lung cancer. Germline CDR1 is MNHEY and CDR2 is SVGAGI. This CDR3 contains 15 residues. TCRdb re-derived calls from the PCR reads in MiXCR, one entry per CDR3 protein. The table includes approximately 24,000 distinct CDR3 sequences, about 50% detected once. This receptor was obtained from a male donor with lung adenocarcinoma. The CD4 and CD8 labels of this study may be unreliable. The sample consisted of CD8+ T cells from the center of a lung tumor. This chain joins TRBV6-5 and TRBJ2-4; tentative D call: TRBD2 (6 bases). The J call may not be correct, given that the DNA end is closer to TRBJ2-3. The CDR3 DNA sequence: TGTGCCAGCGGTTCGGGGCCGGGAGCCAAAAATATTCAGTATTTT. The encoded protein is CASGSGPGAKNIQYF.